Each of the 30 T cell receptor beta chains below was sequenced from the same sample in a study of molecular identifiers for immune sequencing clone quantification. TCRdb itself ran the PCR reads through MiXCR, one entry per CDR3 protein. The sample has about 500,000 distinct CDR3 sequences; around 25% are singletons. Sequenced material: naive CD8+ T cells from blood, with Jurkat cell RNA spiked in. Stated subset: FACS-sorted CD8+CD4-CCR7+CD45RA+ naive T cells. The receptors were gathered from a human donor in good health. Some libraries in this study had Jurkat cell RNA spiked in.

Comments on this clonotype: A clone one base away is much larger, so this may be a read error. The chain carries TRBV7-9 and TRBJ2-4, with D unclear. V lost 5 bases and J 3 bases, leaving 17 bases between the germline ends. The CDR3 runs to 16 residues. Germline CDR1 SEHNR, CDR2 FQNEAQ (reference sequence). DNA of the CDR3: TGTGCCAGCAGCCCCCAGGTGGCGAACGGCAAAAACATTCAGTACTTC. This translates into CASSPQVANGKNIQYF.

Points on this clonotype: A junction end diverges from the germline sequence, so it may reflect a read error. The chain combines TRBV4-1 with TRBJ2-5, with 10 bases aligning to TRBD1. Germline CDR1 and CDR2: MGHRA and YSYEKL. The CDR3 contains 15 residues. CDR3 bases: TGCGCCAGCAGCAACACGGGACAGGGGCAGGGGCTTGGACACTTC. Amino acids: CASSNTGQGQGLGHF.

This clonotype was seen only a few times. The genes are TRBV30 and TRBJ2-2; D unresolved. V was shortened by 2 bases and J by 0 bases, with 4 bases between the two germline ends. The germline gives CDR1 GTSNPN, CDR2 SVGIG (reference sequence). The CDR3 extends over 13 amino acids. The CDR3 DNA reads as TGTGCCTGGAGTTGGGCGAACACCGGGGAGCTGTTTTTT. It yields the protein CAWSWANTGELFF.

The sample holds many counts of this clonotype. The rearrangement uses TRBV4-3 and TRBJ1-1, with D uncertain. Germline CDR1 LGHNA, CDR2 YSLEER. The V end was cut by 0 bases, the J end by 2 bases, with 13 bases between. There are 16 residues in the CDR3. CDR3 protein: CASSQDSFSTNTEAFF. The CDR3 DNA is TGCGCCAGCAGCCAAGACTCTTTCAGTACCAACACTGAAGCTTTCTTT.

This clonotype has a count of ten or more. The chain couples TRBV4-1 to TRBJ2-1; D possibly corresponds to TRBD1 (5 bases). V was pared by 1 base and J by 10 bases, with 5 bases between. This CDR3 has 11 residues. Germline CDR1 reads MGHRA; CDR2 reads YSYEKL. The chain's CDR3 is CASSQGTEQFF. The CDR3 region has the DNA TGCGCCAGCAGCCAAGGGACAGAGCAGTTCTTC.

This clonotype showed up just a few times. The chain has TRBV29-1 and TRBJ2-1, with 8 bases matching TRBD2. Per the germline V gene, CDR1 is SQVTM and CDR2 is ANQGSEA. The CDR3 has 13 amino acids. The trim removed 6 bases at V and 2 bases at J, leaving 3 bases unmatched. CDR3: CSVTSETYNEQFF. For the CDR3, the DNA is TGCAGCGTGACTAGCGAGACCTACAATGAGCAGTTCTTC.

The chain joins TRBV27 to TRBJ1-6; 7 bases are a match to TRBD1. The V and J ends lost 6 bases and 7 bases, in that order; junction bases with no gene match: 9. From germline, CDR1 is MNHEY and CDR2 SMNVEV (reference sequence). CDR3 length: 15 amino acids. The CDR3 DNA sequence: TGTGCCAGCAGCCCCATCGGGACAGAAAATTCACCCCTCCACTTT. Amino acid sequence: CASSPIGTENSPLHF.

This clonotype was observed many times. The V call is TRBV14, the J call TRBJ2-5, with 8 bases identical to TRBD1. The CDR3 has 14 amino acids. V dropped 2 bases and J dropped 2; count of bases not matched to a gene: 1. Looked up from germline, CDR1 is SGHDN and CDR2 is FVKESK. The DNA for the CDR3 is TGTGCCAGCAGCCAATGGACAGGGCAAGAGACCCAGTACTTC. It translates to CASSQWTGQETQYF.

The chain employs TRBV6-8 and TRBJ2-7; 8 bases fit TRBD1. V was clipped by 7 bases and J by 6 bases; unmatched bases: 20. This CDR3 region has 17 residues. The germline V gene encodes CDR1 MNHGY and CDR2 SAAAGT. The CDR3 here is CASTTQSPQRQGFEQYF. Here the CDR3 DNA reads TGTGCCAGCACCACACAAAGCCCCCAGCGACAGGGGTTCGAGCAGTACTTC.

This clonotype was seen only a few times. The rearrangement links TRBV9 to TRBJ1-4, with TRBD1 identical over 8 bases. Germline V gene lookup returns CDR1 SGDLS and CDR2 YYNGEE. Trimming cost V 1 base and J 8 bases; bases outside gene matches: 10. The CDR3 extends over 16 amino acids. The CDR3 coding sequence is TGTGCCAGCAGCGTAACCGGACAGGGAAGTTTAGAAAAACTGTTTTTT. It specifies CASSVTGQGSLEKLFF.

The table lists this clonotype with a few counts. The rearrangement joins TRBV4-3 to TRBJ2-7; D not certain. Trimming removed 0 bases from V and 0 bases from J, with 12 bases in between. In germline, CDR1 is LGHNA, CDR2 YSLEER. CDR3 size: 16 residues. The CDR3 region has the DNA TGCGCCAGCAGCCAAGATCATCCGGGTAGCTCCTACGAGCAGTACTTC. Protein sequence: CASSQDHPGSSYEQYF.

This clonotype turned up a few times. This chain links TRBV4-3 with TRBJ1-2, with D tentatively TRBD1 (5 bases). The V end lost 4 bases, the J end lost 5 bases, and 23 bases lay between the germline ends. This CDR3 has 17 residues. Germline values: CDR1 LGHNA, CDR2 YSLEER. The CDR3 protein is CASSLDATGVFLYGYTF. The CDR3 DNA is TGCGCCAGCAGCCTTGACGCAACAGGAGTTTTCCTATATGGCTACACCTTC.

With respect to this clonotype: One end of the junction does not line up with germline, which may come from a read error. This chain uses TRBV4-3 with TRBJ2-3; D perhaps matches TRBD2 (6 bases). The CDR3 totals 19 residues. Germline V CDR1 and CDR2: LGHNA, YSLEER. Here the CDR3 DNA reads TGCGCCGGCAGCCAAGATCTGGACGGGTGGAGGGCCCCGACAGATACGCAGTATTTT. Amino acid sequence: CAGSQDLDGWRAPTDTQYF.

This clonotype was seen many times. The V call is TRBV27, the J call TRBJ2-7, with D perhaps TRBD2 (6 bases). The germline gives CDR1 MNHEY, CDR2 SMNVEV (reference sequence). The length of the CDR3 is 15 residues. V dropped 4 bases and J dropped 5 bases, with 18 bases sitting between them. The CDR3 sequence: CASSYVRGGMNEQYF. DNA for the CDR3: TGTGCCAGCAGTTACGTTCGTGGGGGGATGAACGAGCAGTACTTC.

Of note for this clonotype: A much larger clone differs from this one at a single base, so this may be a read error. The chain has TRBV5-5 and TRBJ1-4; tentative D call: TRBD1 (6 bases). The CDR3 consists of 16 residues. The V gene's germline CDR1 is SGHKS and CDR2 YYEKEE (reference sequence). The CDR3 region is CASSKGQLATNEKPFF. The CDR3, as DNA: TGTGCCAGCAGCAAAGGACAGTTAGCAACTAATGAAAAACCGTTTTTT.

A few counts support this clonotype. The genes are TRBV7-2 and TRBJ2-2; D perhaps matches TRBD2 (7 bases). This CDR3 contains 15 residues. Trimming shortened V by 3 bases and J by 3 bases, and 11 bases separated the two germline ends. The germline CDR1 and CDR2 sequences are SGHTA and FQGNSA. The CDR3 DNA follows: TGTGCCAGCAGCTTTAAGGGGGGGTACACCGGGGAGCTGTTTTTT. Amino acids: CASSFKGGYTGELFF. The full variable domain, in which reference TRBV7-2 and TRBJ2-2 provide the parts outside the CDR3, is GAGVSQSPSNKVTEKGKDVELRCDPISGHTALYWYRQSLGQGLEFLIYFQGNSAPDKSGLPSDRFSAERTGGSVSTLTIQRTQQEDSAVYLCASSFKGGYTGELFFGEGSRLTVL.

The chain links TRBV19 to TRBJ1-5; D is unclear. V dropped 3 bases and J dropped 0 bases, with 12 bases sitting between them. The CDR3 covers 16 residues. CDR1 and CDR2 (germline): LNHDA, SQIVND (reference sequence). Here the CDR3 reads CASSMPAAVSNQPQHF. The CDR3, as DNA: TGTGCCAGTAGTATGCCGGCGGCAGTTAGCAATCAGCCCCAGCATTTT.

This clonotype showed up just a few times. The genes are TRBV25-1 and TRBJ1-1; 7 positions match TRBD1. Trimming at V came to 4 bases and at J to 0 bases, leaving 5 bases not matched to a gene. Germline CDR1 MGHDK, CDR2 SYGVNS. The CDR3 has 15 amino acids. CDR3 nucleotides: TGTGCCAGCAGTGGTTGGGACAGTATGAACACTGAAGCTTTCTTT. As protein: CASSGWDSMNTEAFF. Drawing the rest from reference TRBV25-1 and TRBJ1-1, the complete variable domain is EADIYQTPRYLVIGTGKKITLECSQTMGHDKMYWYQQDPGMELHLIHYSYGVNSTEKGDLSSESTVSRIRTEHFPLTLESARPSHTSQYLCASSGWDSMNTEAFFGQGTRLTVV.

This clonotype has more than one count but fewer than ten. This sequence joins TRBV27 and TRBJ2-7; 15 bases match TRBD2. This CDR3 has 17 residues. Germline CDR1 and CDR2: MNHEY and SMNVEV (reference sequence). V lost 5 bases and J lost 2; bases outside the gene matches: 7. The DNA for the CDR3 is TGTGCCAGCAGTACGGGACTAGCGGGAGGCAACCCCTACGAGCAGTACTTC. It encodes CASSTGLAGGNPYEQYF.

This clonotype was seen only a few times. The rearrangement links TRBV6-5 to TRBJ1-2; possible D gene TRBD1, 5 bases. The CDR3 covers 13 residues. The germline V and J ends were trimmed by 0 bases and 5 bases, with 7 bases remaining between them. The germline V gene has CDR1 MNHEY and CDR2 SVGAGI. CDR3 in amino acids: CASSYSPGYGYTF. As DNA, the CDR3 is TGTGCCAGCAGTTACTCGCCAGGGTATGGCTACACCTTC.

The sample holds many counts of this clonotype. V and J are TRBV4-3 and TRBJ2-7; 10 positions match TRBD1. Trimming removed 2 bases from V and 5 bases from J; junction bases left unmatched: 6. Germline CDR1 reads LGHNA; CDR2 reads YSLEER. The CDR3 has 15 amino acids. The CDR3 loop is CASSQLDRGRDEQYF. CDR3 DNA sequence: TGCGCCAGCAGCCAACTTGACAGGGGGCGCGACGAGCAGTACTTC.

This CDR3 reads CASSVARLAGAGELFF. The CDR3 region has the DNA TGTGCCAGCAGCGTAGCGCGGCTAGCGGGGGCCGGGGAGCTGTTTTTT. This sequence joins TRBV9 and TRBJ2-2, with 10 nucleotides matching TRBD2. Germline V CDR1 and CDR2: SGDLS, YYNGEE. V gave up 0 bases and J gave up 6 bases; unmatched junction bases: 5. The CDR3 extends over 16 amino acids.

As regards this clonotype: A much larger clone differs by one base, so this may be a read error. This chain joins TRBV21-1 and TRBJ2-7; the DNA was not compared with TRBD2, the D call given in the table. TRBV21-1 is a pseudogene locus. The CDR3 loop spans 16 amino acids. Here the CDR3 DNA reads TGTGCCAGCAGCAAAGATCCAGCGGGAAGGTACTACGAGCAGTACTTC. Its protein is CASSKDPAGRYYEQYF.

V gene TRBV7-9 combines with J gene TRBJ1-1; D is unresolved. Germline CDR1 is SEHNR and CDR2 is FQNEAQ (reference sequence). CDR3 length: 12 residues. Between the trimmed V and J ends, which lost 4 bases and 4 bases, there was a span of 7 bases. The CDR3 loop is CASSYGRTEAFF. Here the CDR3 DNA reads TGTGCCAGCAGCTACGGACGCACTGAAGCTTTCTTT. The full variable domain, with the rest looked up from reference TRBV7-9 and TRBJ1-1, is DTGVSQNPRHKITKRGQNVTFRCDPISEHNRLYWYRQTLGQGPEFLTYFQNEAQLEKSRLLSDRFSAERPKGSFSTLEIQRTEQGDSAMYLCASSYGRTEAFFGQGTRLTVV.

This clonotype was detected a few times. The chain recombines TRBV30 with TRBJ1-4, with 10 bases lining up with TRBD1. Germline V gene data show CDR1 as GTSNPN and CDR2 as SVGIG (reference sequence). The CDR3 is made up of 14 amino acids. V shed 1 base and J 6 bases; nucleotides not matched to a gene: 2. The CDR3 region is CAWSAGQGYEKLFF. The CDR3 nucleotides are TGTGCCTGGAGTGCGGGACAGGGGTATGAAAAACTGTTTTTT. Supplemented by reference TRBV30 and TRBJ1-4, the full variable domain reads SQTIHQWPATLVQPVGSPLSLECTVEGTSNPNLYWYRQAAGRGLQLLFYSVGIGQISSEVPQNLSASRPQDRQFILSSKKLLLSDSGFYLCAWSAGQGYEKLFFGSGTQLSVL.

This clonotype came up a few times. The rearrangement links TRBV7-2 to TRBJ2-2; tentatively, D is TRBD1 or TRBD2 (5 bases each). Germline V CDR1 and CDR2: SGHTA, FQGNSA. The CDR3 length is 12 residues. CDR3 DNA sequence: TGTGTCATTTTGGGGGACACCGGGGAGCTGTTTTTT. Its translation: CVILGDTGELFF.

The chain carries TRBV6-2 or TRBV6-3 and TRBJ2-3; D not resolved. Germline V gene sequence: CDR1 MNHEY, CDR2 SVGEGT. The CDR3 is 14 residues long. The V and J ends lost 7 bases and 0 bases respectively, with 11 bases between them. The CDR3 nucleotides are TGTGCCAGCAACGTGAGGTCTAGCACAGATACGCAGTATTTT. Its protein is CASNVRSSTDTQYF.

The chain joins TRBV4-3 to TRBJ1-2; no clear D. V was cut by 0 bases and J by 5 bases, with 10 bases left in between. The CDR3 spans 14 residues. Germline loops: CDR1 LGHNA, CDR2 YSLEER. The CDR3: CASSQEGSAYGYTF. The CDR3 region has the DNA TGCGCCAGCAGCCAAGAAGGTAGCGCGTATGGCTACACCTTC.

This clonotype turned up a few times. CDR3 coding DNA: TGTGCCTGGAGTGTAGGGACAGGGATCGACGAGCAGTACTTC. Amino acid sequence: CAWSVGTGIDEQYF. The chain employs TRBV30 and TRBJ2-7; 9 bases agree with TRBD1. V was clipped by 0 bases and J by 5 bases; unmatched bases: 5. CDR1 GTSNPN and CDR2 SVGIG come from the germline V gene (reference sequence). The CDR3 sequence is 14 residues long.

A few counts support this clonotype. The chain combines TRBV6-6 with TRBJ2-1; perhaps TRBD2 as D (5 bases). This CDR3 has 15 residues. Germline-derived CDR1 and CDR2 are MNHNY and SVGAGI (reference sequence). V lost 2 bases and J 0 bases, leaving 8 bases between the germline ends. Written as DNA, the CDR3 is TGTGCCAGCAGTTACGTGGCGGGCTCCTACAATGAGCAGTTCTTC. Amino acids: CASSYVAGSYNEQFF.